This TCR beta chain comes out of a study of blood T cell repertoires in COVID-19. On the study more broadly: Acute and convalescent COVID-19 specimens originated in the United States, Italy and Spain. T cells, B-cell-depleted T cells, or PBMCs supplied cDNA or gDNA.

The V gene end was trimmed by 1 base and the J gene end by 8 bases; junction bases not matched to a gene: 10. This CDR3 has 15 amino acids. Germline CDR1 SGHAT, CDR2 FQNNGV. How the authors handled the data: From reference gene primer amplification, estimates of nucleated cell counts were derived. The method was immunoSEQ multiplex PCR; TCRdb's version includes in-frame clones alone and lacks a portion of them. V, J and clone size derive from that table, while D and trimming were established from the DNA sequence. The sample yields about 270,000 clones, approximately 89% seen once. This chain links TRBV11-2 with TRBJ1-2; 7 nucleotides match TRBD1. Sequences were obtained from peripheral blood. The origin of this receptor is a man aged 35-49 years with active or convalescent COVID-19. This chain's CDR3 is CASSLGGRGVGGYTF. The CDR3 DNA sequence: TGTGCCAGCAGCTTAGGAGGCAGGGGGGTCGGCGGCTACACCTTC.